This T cell receptor (beta chain) derives from a study of CD8+CD57+ T cells in acquired aplastic anemia. Whole-study context: Among healthy donors, CD4+ cells averaged about 10 million reads. Study-wide results and limits: A set of some 28 CD8+ CDR3 sequences was shared between patients and controls, and these sequences appeared highly expressed in patients. Controls did not differ significantly from patients in CD8+ Simpson's diversity.

In regard to this clonotype: Its antigen is unknown. Since a much larger clone is just one base distant, this may be a read error.

Both TCR beta VDJ combination and CDR3 sequence profiling were carried out. Genomic DNA was the template for this profiling. One entry per CDR3 protein, called by TCRdb with MiXCR from the reads. Among about 170,000 distinct CDR3 sequences, 60% to 70% were seen once, and the ten largest hold 45% to 50%. Germline V lookup: CDR1 SGDLS, CDR2 YYNGEE. J lost 4 bases, V lost 0 bases, and 9 bases had no gene match. This CDR3 has 17 amino acids. The sequence was obtained from a human donor in good health. Sequences were obtained from sorted CD4+, CD8+, or CD8+CD57+ T cells (not recorded which) from PBMCs. The genes are TRBV9 and TRBJ1-3; 8 bases align to TRBD1. The chain's CDR3 is CASSVGSQGAPGNTIYF. The CDR3 DNA is TGTGCCAGCAGCGTAGGTTCCCAGGGGGCCCCGGGAAACACCATATATTTT.